This entry lists 8 T cell receptor beta chains sequenced from one sample in a study of early T cells in non-severe SARS-CoV-2 infection. TCRdb re-called the 5' RACE reads through MiXCR, storing one row per CDR3 protein. The data show fewer than 30,000 distinct CDR3 sequences, about 6% seen once. Sequences were derived from whole blood, sampled at baseline. The source is an adult who was a healthcare worker with PCR-confirmed SARS-CoV-2 infection or an uninfected control (not recorded which).

This clonotype was counted at least ten times. For the CDR3, the DNA is TGTGCCAGCAGGCGTGGTATCGAAGACGAGCAGTACTTC. Translated: CASRRGIEDEQYF. The V and J genes are TRBV7-2 and TRBJ2-7, with D uncertain. Germline CDR1 is SGHTA and CDR2 is FQGNSA. The ends were cut back, 6 bases at V and 5 bases at J, with 14 bases in the middle. The CDR3 loop spans 13 amino acids.

This clonotype was recorded at least ten times. The V and J genes are TRBV6-1 and TRBJ2-5, with 8 bases fitting TRBD1. V shed 2 bases, J shed 9 bases, and the junction held 8 bases outside the gene matches. The germline V gene has CDR1 MNHNS and CDR2 SASEGT. There are 14 residues in the CDR3. The CDR3 nucleotides are TGTGCCAGCAGTGAAAGGACAGGGCAAGGGGCCCAGTACTTC. It codes for CASSERTGQGAQYF.

The sample holds many counts of this clonotype. V is TRBV6-5 and J is TRBJ2-1; TRBD2 aligns across 12 bases. Per the germline V gene, CDR1 is MNHEY and CDR2 is SVGAGI. V gave up 2 bases and J gave up 7 bases; unmatched junction bases: 6. The CDR3 has 16 residues. The CDR3 DNA sequence: TGTGCCAGCAGTTACCTAGCGGGAGGGCCGAGAAATGAGCAGTTCTTC. This translates into CASSYLAGGPRNEQFF.

This clonotype was observed a handful of times. The chain is built from TRBV5-1 and TRBJ2-7, with D unresolved. Germline CDR1 SGHRS, CDR2 YFSETQ. Trimming took off 7 bases at V and 4 bases at J, with 15 bases between the two ends. The CDR3 is 13 residues long. The CDR3 loop is CASSGPGWYEQYF. In DNA, the CDR3 is TGCGCCAGCTCCGGTCCCGGGTGGTACGAGCAGTACTTC. The complete variable domain, with remaining parts taken from reference TRBV5-1 and TRBJ2-7, reads KAGVTQTPRYLIKTRGQQVTLSCSPISGHRSVSWYQQTPGQGLQFLFEYFSETQRNKGNFPGRFSGRQFSNSRSEMNVSTLELGDSALYLCASSGPGWYEQYFGPGTRLTVT.

Many counts were recorded for this clonotype. The V call is TRBV6-2 or TRBV6-3, the J call TRBJ2-3; D possibly corresponds to TRBD1 (6 bases). The CDR3 is made up of 13 amino acids. Trimming stripped 5 bases from V and 4 bases from J, with 10 bases between. CDR1 and CDR2 from the germline V gene are MNHEY and SVGEGT. Here the CDR3 DNA reads TGTGCCAGCAGTGAGACAGGTCCAGATACGCAGTATTTT. The encoded protein is CASSETGPDTQYF.

This clonotype was detected many times. Sequence at one end of the junction differs from germline and may be a read error. The chain is built from TRBV12-3 or TRBV12-4 and TRBJ2-7, with D tentatively TRBD2 (6 bases). CDR3 length equals 15 residues. The CDR3 region is CASSLGVADPYEQYF. CDR3 nucleotides: TGTGCCAGCAGCTTAGGGGTAGCGGACCCCTACGAGCAGTACTTC.

This clonotype was counted many times. The chain recombines TRBV10-3 with TRBJ2-1; D unresolved. The germline V gene encodes CDR1 ENHRY and CDR2 SYGVKD. The CDR3 runs to 13 residues. V lost 3 bases, J lost 4 bases, and 7 bases lay in between. For the CDR3, the DNA is TGTGCCATCAGTGATCCCTCATACAATGAGCAGTTCTTC. Its translation is CAISDPSYNEQFF.

This clonotype has at least ten counts. The V call is TRBV6-1, the J call TRBJ1-2, with D possibly TRBD1 on 5 matching bases. The germline CDR1 and CDR2 sequences are MNHNS and SASEGT. The CDR3 has 12 amino acids. Trimming left V 4 bases short and J 4 bases short, with 7 bases between. CDR3 loop: CASSGQGYGYTF. CDR3 sequence (DNA): TGTGCCAGCAGTGGGCAGGGCTATGGCTACACCTTC.